Reported below is one T cell receptor beta chain. Its specificity is not known. The CDR3 runs to 11 residues. Germline CDR1 DFQATT, CDR2 SNEGSKA (reference sequence). The V end was cut by 0 bases, the J end by 4 bases, with 3 bases between. This sample was taken from a study of vaccination and CD4 T cells after COVID-19. Study as a whole: The convalescents were made up of six males and four females, two of whom were Hispanic.

As for time point: late sampling 161 to 241 days after vaccination in three convalescent patients. Described treatment: 10-day PBMC culture with coronavirus spike peptide pools or control peptides (ViraFEST assay). These CD4+ T cells came from approximately 10-day cultures by negative selection. Sequenced with the Oncomine TCR Beta short-read assay was DNA taken from cultured CD4+ T cells. Each CDR3 protein gets one entry after TCRdb re-called the PCR reads with MiXCR. The table shows about 21,000 distinct CDR3 sequences, with 46% occurring only once. The rearrangement uses TRBV20-1 and TRBJ2-5; D is ambiguous. The receptor was derived from a human donor who had recovered from COVID-19. Here the sequenced sample was CD4+ T cells from blood, cultured in vitro, taken about 7 months after SARS-CoV-2 vaccination. CDR3 in DNA: TGCAGTGCTAGAGATCTAGAGACCCAGTACTTC. It codes for CSARDLETQYF.